The clone carrying this T cell receptor beta chain showed up just a few times. 5'RACE primed at constant segments yielded TCR alpha and TCR beta cDNA libraries bearing sample barcodes and UMIs. TCRdb reprocessed the 5' RACE reads with MiXCR, giving one entry per CDR3 protein. Of roughly 370,000 distinct CDR3 sequences detected, about 17% appear once; the ten largest clones hold about a fifth. The CDR3 covers 15 residues. CDR1 is LGHDT and CDR2 is YNNKEL in the germline V gene (reference sequence). V gave up 8 bases and J gave up 5 bases; unmatched junction bases: 10. The sample comes from a study of T-cell memory formation after mild COVID-19.

The TCR was taken from a man younger than 35 who had mild COVID-19 (a few samples of this study predate the infection). Cell type and time point are not known. Input material: PBMCs or a T cell subset sorted from them (not recorded which). The gene calls are TRBV3-1 and TRBJ2-7, with TRBD1 identical over 12 bases. The CDR3 DNA reads TGTGCCAGCCGACCGTCCGGGACAGGGGGCCACGAGCAGTACTTC. This sequence encodes CASRPSGTGGHEQYF.